These T cell receptor beta chains were read from a single sample in a study of T cell repertoires in cytomegalovirus infection. TCRdb ran MiXCR on the reads and lists one entry per CDR3 protein. This table has about 130,000 distinct CDR3 sequences, more than 7% appearing once. The source material was PBMCs. The origin of the receptors is a human donor in good health (CMV status not recorded). Some clones in this sample may be carry-over from other donors' samples. Both conserved end residues are part of each CDR3. Each record gives: V gene, clone size, J gene, D gene, CDR3 protein, CDR3 DNA. D genes are given only for firm matches. The size of a clone is reported for some rows only, either as once, few or many, or as a class for expanded clones.

>TRBV7-2|many|TRBJ1-3|NA
CASSSGTGNTIYF
TGTGCCAGCAGTTCCGGGACAGGAAACACCATATATTTT
>TRBV6-6|many|TRBJ2-3|NA
CASSYSRLRRGTDTQYF
TGTGCCAGCAGTTACTCGAGGTTACGCCGGGGCACAGATACGCAGTATTTT
>TRBV12-3/TRBV12-4|many|TRBJ1-1|TRBD1
CASSPGQENTEAFF
TGTGCCAGCAGTCCGGGACAGGAGAACACTGAAGCTTTCTTT
>TRBV7-9|many|TRBJ2-7|TRBD1
CASSFSVGTGAYEQYF
TGTGCCAGCAGCTTCTCCGTCGGGACAGGGGCCTACGAGCAGTACTTC
>TRBV12-5|few|TRBJ1-1|NA
CASGLALVNTEAFF
TGTGCTAGTGGTTTGGCCCTCGTGAACACTGAAGCTTTCTTT
>TRBV18|few|TRBJ1-4|TRBD1
CASAGQAAEKLFF
TGTGCCAGCGCCGGACAGGCGGCGGAAAAACTGTTTTTT
>TRBV7-9|many|TRBJ1-1|NA
CASSLAGQIEAFF
TGTGCCAGCAGCTTAGCCGGACAGATTGAAGCTTTCTTT
>TRBV2|NA|TRBJ2-5|NA
CASSRQGGDGETQYF
TGTGCCAGCAGTCGACAGGGAGGAGATGGAGAGACCCAGTACTTC
>TRBV3-1|few|TRBJ1-3|NA
CASSQAGRGIGNTIYF
TGTGCCAGCAGCCAAGCAGGCAGGGGCATCGGAAACACCATATATTTT
>TRBV6-2/TRBV6-3|many|TRBJ2-2|TRBD1
CASRWTGDLTGELFF
TGTGCCAGCCGGTGGACAGGGGACCTCACCGGGGAGCTGTTTTTT
>TRBV7-2|many|TRBJ1-1|NA
CASSLDTLSTEAFF
TGTGCCAGCAGCTTGGACACGCTGAGCACTGAAGCTTTCTTT
>TRBV28|many|TRBJ2-7|TRBD1
CASSTRQGAVYEQYF
TGTGCCAGCAGTACCAGACAGGGGGCTGTATACGAGCAGTACTTC
>TRBV29-1|once|TRBJ1-5|NA
CSVGGANQPQHF
TGCAGCGTTGGAGGGGCCAATCAGCCCCAGCATTTT
>TRBV5-4|many|TRBJ2-1|TRBD2
CASSWGTSAEQFF
TGTGCCAGCAGCTGGGGGACTAGCGCCGAGCAGTTCTTC
>TRBV7-2|NA|TRBJ2-1|TRBD2
CASSPAGARGNDQFF
TGTGCCAGCAGCCCCGCGGGAGCGCGAGGCAATGACCAGTTCTTC
>TRBV24-1|many|TRBJ2-7|TRBD1
CATRDDRGDPYEQYF
TGTGCCACCAGAGACGACAGGGGAGACCCCTACGAGCAGTACTTC
>TRBV19|many|TRBJ2-1|NA
CATSPPGYNEQFF
TGTGCCACCAGTCCCCCGGGCTACAATGAGCAGTTCTTC
>TRBV20-1|many|TRBJ2-3|NA
CSAPRPSADTQYF
TGCAGTGCTCCCCGTCCATCGGCAGATACGCAGTATTTT
>TRBV20-1|few|TRBJ1-5|NA
CSATSGGSENQPQHF
TGCAGTGCTACCTCGGGGGGGAGTGAAAATCAGCCCCAGCATTTT
>TRBV7-8|many|TRBJ2-2|NA
CASSLAGVDTGELFF
TGTGCCAGCAGCTTAGCGGGGGTAGACACCGGGGAGCTGTTTTTT
>TRBV20-1|once|TRBJ2-4|NA
CSARDGGEAKNIQYF
TGCAGTGCTAGAGATGGGGGTGAGGCCAAAAACATTCAGTACTTC
>TRBV28|NA|TRBJ1-1|NA
CASYRENTEAFF
TGTGCCAGCTACCGGGAGAACACTGAAGCTTTCTTT
>TRBV5-1|many|TRBJ1-4|TRBD1
CASSLDGQGTNEKLFF
TGCGCCAGCAGCTTGGACGGACAGGGAACTAATGAAAAACTGTTTTTT
>TRBV12-5|many|TRBJ1-2|NA
CASGRGGTSSFYGYTF
TGTGCTAGTGGTCGAGGAGGGACATCAAGCTTCTATGGCTACACCTTC
>TRBV5-1|many|TRBJ1-1|NA
CASSLEGSGITEAFF
TGCGCCAGCAGCTTGGAAGGTTCAGGGATCACTGAAGCTTTCTTT
>TRBV29-1|many|TRBJ1-5|NA
CSARTASNQPQHF
TGCAGCGCTCGGACAGCCAGCAATCAGCCCCAGCATTTT
>TRBV12-3/TRBV12-4|many|TRBJ2-1|TRBD2
CASSQSGGAYNEQFF
TGTGCCAGCAGCCAGAGCGGGGGGGCTTACAATGAGCAGTTCTTC
>TRBV29-1|few|TRBJ1-3|NA
CSAQGMGNTIYF
TGCAGCGCGCAGGGGATGGGAAACACCATATATTTT
>TRBV2|NA|TRBJ2-1|TRBD2
CASDPSGGINEQFF
TGTGCCAGCGACCCTAGCGGGGGGATCAATGAGCAGTTCTTC
>TRBV20-1|NA|TRBJ1-1|NA
CSARSADHEAFF
TGCAGTGCTAGGTCGGCAGACCATGAAGCTTTCTTT
>TRBV5-4|many|TRBJ2-5|NA
CASSLRAPVLNQETQYF
TGTGCCAGCAGCTTGCGAGCTCCAGTACTAAACCAAGAGACCCAGTACTTC
>TRBV7-3|many|TRBJ2-3|TRBD2
CASSSSGGADTQYF
TGTGCCAGCAGCTCATCGGGGGGGGCAGATACGCAGTATTTT
>TRBV18|many|TRBJ2-1|TRBD2
CASSKIAGASDEQFF
TGTGCCAGCTCAAAAATAGCGGGGGCAAGCGATGAGCAGTTCTTC
>TRBV7-6|many|TRBJ2-5|NA
CASSLEAERQETQYF
TGTGCCAGCAGCTTAGAGGCAGAGCGCCAAGAGACCCAGTACTTC
>TRBV2|many|TRBJ1-1|TRBD1
CASRRDRYTEAFF
TGTGCCAGCAGACGGGACAGATACACTGAAGCTTTCTTT
>TRBV4-1|many|TRBJ2-1|TRBD1
CASSQAGTGGVEQFF
TGCGCCAGCAGCCAAGCGGGGACAGGGGGCGTTGAGCAGTTCTTC
>TRBV29-1|many|TRBJ1-3|TRBD1
CSVAGGNMDTIYF
TGCAGCGTTGCAGGGGGGAATATGGACACCATATATTTT
>TRBV5-1|once|TRBJ1-1|TRBD1
CASSLDPGTGTEAFF
TGCGCCAGCAGCTTGGACCCGGGGACAGGGACTGAAGCTTTCTTT
>TRBV7-2|many|TRBJ2-3|TRBD1
CASSLVTGGTDTQYF
TGTGCCAGCAGCTTAGTTACAGGGGGCACAGATACGCAGTATTTT
>TRBV18|few|TRBJ1-3|TRBD1
CASSPTNDRAVGNTIYF
TGTGCCAGCTCACCTACGAATGACAGGGCGGTTGGAAACACCATATATTTT
>TRBV7-2|many|TRBJ2-5|NA
CASSLRAPQTQYF
TGTGCCAGCAGCTTACGAGCGCCCCAGACCCAGTACTTC
>TRBV7-2|many|TRBJ1-1|NA
CASSFWGGPEAFF
TGTGCCAGCAGCTTTTGGGGGGGCCCTGAAGCTTTCTTT
>TRBV5-4|few|TRBJ1-2|TRBD1
CASSSLSTGQGYTF
TGTGCCAGCAGCTCCCTCTCGACAGGGCAGGGCTACACCTTC
>TRBV20-1|many|TRBJ1-5|NA
CSAREGIRGQPQHF
TGCAGTGCTAGAGAAGGTATCAGGGGTCAGCCCCAGCATTTT
>TRBV7-2|many|TRBJ2-5|NA
CASRLVETQYF
TGTGCCAGCAGGCTAGTGGAGACCCAGTACTTC
>TRBV6-4|NA|TRBJ2-3|NA
CASSPEPQQTQYF
TGTGCCAGCAGCCCGGAGCCTCAGCAAACGCAGTATTTT
>TRBV2|many|TRBJ1-1|NA
CASRLGSGRSEAFF
TGTGCCAGCAGGCTTGGGAGTGGTAGATCTGAAGCTTTCTTT
>TRBV7-2|many|TRBJ2-7|NA
CASSLTTYEQYF
TGTGCCAGCAGCTTGACCACCTACGAGCAGTACTTC
>TRBV28|many|TRBJ1-4|NA
CASSPYSGGAEKLFF
TGTGCCAGCAGCCCTTATTCGGGGGGGGCTGAAAAACTGTTTTTT
>TRBV20-1|few|TRBJ1-2|NA
CSALPTIERDGYTF
TGCAGTGCTCTACCCACAATTGAAAGAGATGGCTACACCTTC